These T cell receptor beta chains were read from a single sample in a study of blood T cell repertoires in COVID-19. Method: immunoSEQ multiplex PCR; TCRdb's copy keeps in-frame clones and lacks some. Among roughly 200,000 clones listed, 81% were seen once. What was sequenced was peripheral blood. Receptor source: a woman in her 40s with COVID-19, enrolled during active disease. CDR3s include the opening cysteine and the closing phenylalanine or tryptophan. Fields, in order: clone size, V gene, D gene, J gene, CDR3 length, CDR3 DNA, CDR3 protein. D genes are given only for firm matches. Size values are once, few and many counts, or a class for expanded clones, and some rows have none.

size: many
V: TRBV7-8
D: TRBD2
J: TRBJ2-3
length: 15
DNA: TGTGCCAGCAGCTTAGCGGGAGGGCCGGGTGATACGCAGTATTTT
CDR3: CASSLAGGPGDTQYF

size: .
V: TRBV28
D: .
J: TRBJ2-3
length: 17
DNA: TGTGCCAGCAGTTTCAGGGCCAGGTGGGATCAAGGAGATACGCAGTATTTT
CDR3: CASSFRARWDQGDTQYF

size: .
V: TRBV1
D: .
J: TRBJ2-5
length: 20
DNA: TGCACCAGCAGCCCAAGGTCGACTAGCGGGAGTGTGCTGCCGGGGGAGACCCAGTACTTC
CDR3: CTSSPRSTSGSVLPGETQYF

size: .
V: TRBV6-5
D: .
J: TRBJ2-5
length: 14
DNA: TGTGCCAGCAGCAGACAGGAGTACCAAGAGACCCAGTACTTC
CDR3: CASSRQEYQETQYF

size: .
V: TRBV15
D: TRBD1
J: TRBJ2-7
length: 16
DNA: TGTGCCACCAGCAGAGACGCGGGGGACAGGGCTCCCGAGCAGTACTTC
CDR3: CATSRDAGDRAPEQYF

size: .
V: TRBV30
D: .
J: TRBJ1-5
length: 15
DNA: TGTGCCTGGAGTAGCCGGGGGGGGGCCCATCAGCCCCAGCATTTT
CDR3: CAWSSRGGAHQPQHF

size: .
V: TRBV6-5
D: .
J: TRBJ2-2
length: 15
DNA: TGTGCCAGCAGTTACTCACAGGTTCAGACCGGGGAGCTGTTTTTT
CDR3: CASSYSQVQTGELFF

size: .
V: TRBV9
D: .
J: TRBJ2-5
length: 15
DNA: TGTGCCAGCAGCGTAGGTCCGGGTTCGGAGGAGACCCAGTACTTC
CDR3: CASSVGPGSEETQYF

size: .
V: TRBV28
D: TRBD2
J: TRBJ2-1
length: 16
DNA: TGTGCCAGCAGCCAGACCGGGACTAGCAATTACAATGAGCAGTTCTTC
CDR3: CASSQTGTSNYNEQFF

size: few
V: TRBV29-1
D: TRBD1
J: TRBJ2-2
length: 13
DNA: TGCAGCGCCAGGACAGGGGCCACCGGGGAGCTGTTTTTT
CDR3: CSARTGATGELFF

size: .
V: TRBV11-2
D: .
J: TRBJ2-5
length: 15
DNA: TGTGCCAGCAGCTTAGGTTCGCTAGCCCAAGAGACCCAGTACTTC
CDR3: CASSLGSLAQETQYF

size: few
V: TRBV5-1
D: .
J: TRBJ2-1
length: 16
DNA: TGCGCCAGCAGGTCATCCAGGAGGGCCGTAGGCAATGAGCAGTTCTTC
CDR3: CASRSSRRAVGNEQFF

size: .
V: TRBV7-6
D: TRBD1
J: TRBJ2-1
length: 17
DNA: TGTGCCAGCAGCCTACCGGGACAGGGGGATTTGTTGGATGAGCAGTTCTTC
CDR3: CASSLPGQGDLLDEQFF

size: .
V: TRBV7-8
D: .
J: TRBJ1-5
length: 12
DNA: TGTGCCAGCAGCTACGGAGGTCAGCCCCAGCATTTT
CDR3: CASSYGGQPQHF

size: .
V: TRBV19
D: .
J: TRBJ1-2
length: 11
DNA: TGTGCCAGTAGTATTTTTAATGGCTACACCTTC
CDR3: CASSIFNGYTF

size: .
V: TRBV29-1
D: .
J: TRBJ1-1
length: 13
DNA: TGCAGCGTGGCCAGGGTAATGAACACTGAAGCTTTCTTT
CDR3: CSVARVMNTEAFF

size: .
V: TRBV19
D: .
J: TRBJ1-3
length: 15
DNA: TGTGCCAGTAGTTCGCGGACACCGGGCGGCAACACCATATATTTT
CDR3: CASSSRTPGGNTIYF

size: .
V: TRBV7-2
D: TRBD1
J: TRBJ1-2
length: 17
DNA: TGTGCCAGCAGTTTAGCCGGGACAGACATATTCTTCTATGGCTACACCTTC
CDR3: CASSLAGTDIFFYGYTF

size: .
V: TRBV11-3
D: .
J: TRBJ1-2
length: 9
DNA: TGTGCACGGTCGGGGGGCTACACCTTC
CDR3: CARSGGYTF

size: .
V: TRBV7-8
D: .
J: TRBJ1-1
length: 14
DNA: TGTGCCAGCAGCTCCGGGACACCGAACACTGAAGCTTTCTTT
CDR3: CASSSGTPNTEAFF

size: .
V: TRBV28
D: .
J: TRBJ2-7
length: 12
DNA: TGTGCCAGCAAGGATACGGGAAACGAGCAGTACTTC
CDR3: CASKDTGNEQYF

size: .
V: TRBV6-5
D: TRBD1
J: TRBJ2-7
length: 13
DNA: TGTGCCAGCAATGGAGAGACAGGGTACGAGCAGTACTTC
CDR3: CASNGETGYEQYF

size: .
V: TRBV27
D: .
J: TRBJ2-7
length: 14
DNA: TGTGCCAGCAGTTACGGGCCGGGGTCCTACGAGCAGTACTTC
CDR3: CASSYGPGSYEQYF

size: once
V: TRBV5-4
D: .
J: TRBJ1-3
length: 13
DNA: TGTGCCAGCAGCGGGGGGTCGGGAAACACCATATATTTT
CDR3: CASSGGSGNTIYF

size: few
V: TRBV19
D: .
J: TRBJ1-5
length: 14
DNA: TGTGCCAGTAACGCCCGGGACAACCATCAGCCCCAGCATTTT
CDR3: CASNARDNHQPQHF

size: .
V: TRBV9
D: .
J: TRBJ2-3
length: 13
DNA: TGTGCCAGCAGCCTGGGCAGCACAGATACGCAGTATTTT
CDR3: CASSLGSTDTQYF

size: .
V: TRBV3-1/TRBV3-2
D: TRBD1
J: TRBJ1-3
length: 14
DNA: TGTGCCAGCAGCCAGGGGACAGGGGGAAACACCATATATTTT
CDR3: CASSQGTGGNTIYF

size: .
V: TRBV3-1/TRBV3-2
D: TRBD2
J: TRBJ2-1
length: 16
DNA: TGTGCCAGCAGCCCCCGGACTAGCGGGAGATCAAATGAGCAGTTCTTC
CDR3: CASSPRTSGRSNEQFF

size: once
V: TRBV28
D: TRBD1
J: TRBJ2-1
length: 15
DNA: TGTGCCAGCACCCCTACTAGGGGGCTCTACAATGAGCAGTTCTTC
CDR3: CASTPTRGLYNEQFF

size: .
V: TRBV29-1
D: TRBD2
J: TRBJ2-1
length: 13
DNA: TGCAGCGTTAGTTCGGGACTAGCAGGTGAGCAGTTCTTC
CDR3: CSVSSGLAGEQFF

size: .
V: TRBV3-1/TRBV3-2
D: .
J: TRBJ1-5
length: 14
DNA: TGTGCCAGCAGCCAAGGGCAGGCCAATCAGCCCCAGCATTTT
CDR3: CASSQGQANQPQHF

size: few
V: TRBV6-5
D: .
J: TRBJ2-7
length: 11
DNA: TGTGCCAGCACCGAGTTAGAAGAGCAGTACTTC
CDR3: CASTELEEQYF

size: .
V: TRBV27
D: TRBD1
J: TRBJ1-2
length: 15
DNA: TGTGCCAGCAGTTTATCAGGGGGCCCTAACTATGGCTACACCTTC
CDR3: CASSLSGGPNYGYTF

size: .
V: TRBV5-5
D: .
J: TRBJ2-1
length: 15
DNA: TGTGCCAGCAGCTTGGTGGTACGGGGGGCAGGGGAGCAGTTCTTC
CDR3: CASSLVVRGAGEQFF

size: .
V: TRBV7-3
D: TRBD1
J: TRBJ1-1
length: 13
DNA: TGTGCCAGCAGACAGGGGGCTCACGGTGAAGCTTTCTTT
CDR3: CASRQGAHGEAFF

size: .
V: TRBV9
D: TRBD2
J: TRBJ2-2
length: 15
DNA: TGTGCCAGCAGCGGACTAGCGGGAGGGCCCGGGGAGCTGTTTTTT
CDR3: CASSGLAGGPGELFF